This T cell receptor (beta chain) was sequenced in a study of cytomegalovirus exposure and HLA in healthy donors (dated by TCRdb to the late 2010s). About the investigation overall: According to a later analysis, the approximately 130 validation repertoires were produced on the same platform as the roughly 600 repertoires of the first cohort. The study aimed to test whether cataloging public T cell receptors could reveal signatures of past pathogen exposure. Besides the first cohort of around 700 subjects, a separate validation cohort made up of roughly 120 different subjects was used. To predict cytomegalovirus infection status, the study combined high-throughput TCR immunosequencing, statistical association of individual TCRs with disease status, and machine learning.

Reading from cysteine to phenylalanine, the CDR3 counts 14 amino acids. Only the CDR3 portion is preserved as DNA: 42 bases, with reading frame beginning at the first base. In the germline V gene, CDR1 corresponds to MGHRA and CDR2 to YSYEKL. For this chain, trimming is 4 bases at the V end and 9 bases at the J end, and the number of junction bases without a gene match is 2. This clone has only one observation. Its antigen is not yet known. Base qualities were left out, and no much larger clone turns up one base away. The method was the immunoSEQ multiplex PCR assay. In the authors' own workflow: A statistical classification framework was built to diagnose cytomegalovirus status from the catalog of TCR beta chain sequences. The immuneACCESS repertoire file appears here via TCRdb, limited to in-frame rearrangements. These files lack a portion of the clones; in checked studies, under half of the deficit traces to unresolved V genes, and the cause of the others is not known. V and J calls and clone size are those listed in that table; D and trimming were worked out from the DNA. The sample yields approximately 220,000 clones; about nine tenths were counted once. Together, the top ten hold approximately 1.1% of the sample.

Beyond this particular receptor, the publication reports: Three of the identified cytomegalovirus-associated TCR beta chains were confirmed in vitro to be specific for cytomegalovirus antigens. It was suggested by the authors that the approach could potentially be generalized to other disease states and immunological phenotypes. The study gave a list of about 150 TCR beta chains associated with cytomegalovirus. In a later analysis, TCRs clustered in the first cohort were found to also tend to co-occur in the 110 or so validation repertoires, with around 94% of cluster scores above 0. In both the original and validation cohorts, the classifier was reported to diagnose cytomegalovirus status with high specificity and sensitivity. Across donors, most TCR sequences were observed very rarely, whereas some public TCRs were present in many individuals. A later analysis lacked HLA typing for the validation cohort, so it scored co-occurrence in that cohort across all 110 or so repertoires.

The donors belonged to the validation cohort of about 120 subjects, which was separate from the roughly 700-subject first cohort. The sequenced sample was PBMCs. This TCR was sampled from a woman between 18 and 29 years old in good health and CMV-seronegative. The V and J segments used are TRBV4-1 and TRBJ2-4; 14 bases in the middle match TRBD2. The bases are TGCGCCAGCAGCCTGGGGACTAGCGGGGGCATTCAGTACTTC. Translated, this gives CASSLGTSGGIQYF.